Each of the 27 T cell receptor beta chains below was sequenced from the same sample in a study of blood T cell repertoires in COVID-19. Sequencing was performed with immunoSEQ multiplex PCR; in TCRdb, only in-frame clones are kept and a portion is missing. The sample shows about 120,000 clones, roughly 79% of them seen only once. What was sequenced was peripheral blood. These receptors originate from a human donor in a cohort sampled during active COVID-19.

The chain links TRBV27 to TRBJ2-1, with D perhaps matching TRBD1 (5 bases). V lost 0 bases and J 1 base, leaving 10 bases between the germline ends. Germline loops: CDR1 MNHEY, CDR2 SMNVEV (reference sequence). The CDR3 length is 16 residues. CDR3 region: CASSLSRGASYNEQFF. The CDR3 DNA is TGTGCCAGCAGTTTATCTAGGGGCGCGTCCTACAATGAGCAGTTCTTC.

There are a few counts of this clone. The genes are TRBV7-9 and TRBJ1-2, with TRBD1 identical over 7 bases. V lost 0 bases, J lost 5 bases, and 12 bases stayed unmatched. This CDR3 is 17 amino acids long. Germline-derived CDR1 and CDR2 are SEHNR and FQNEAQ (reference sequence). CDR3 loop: CASSLARVTGIGYGYTF. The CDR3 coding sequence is TGTGCCAGCAGCTTAGCGAGAGTGACAGGGATTGGTTATGGCTACACCTTC.

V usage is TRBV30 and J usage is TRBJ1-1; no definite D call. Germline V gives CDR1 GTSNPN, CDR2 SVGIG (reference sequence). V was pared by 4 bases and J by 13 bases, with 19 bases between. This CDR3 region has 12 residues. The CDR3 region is CAWNYQTETGFF. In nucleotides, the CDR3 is TGTGCCTGGAACTATCAGACGGAAACGGGTTTCTTT.

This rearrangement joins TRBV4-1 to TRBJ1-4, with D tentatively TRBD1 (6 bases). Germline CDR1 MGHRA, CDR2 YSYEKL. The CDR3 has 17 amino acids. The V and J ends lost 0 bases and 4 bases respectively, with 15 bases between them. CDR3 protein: CASSQDLSTGYNEKLFF. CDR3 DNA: TGCGCCAGCAGCCAAGATCTGAGCACAGGGTATAATGAAAAACTGTTTTTT.

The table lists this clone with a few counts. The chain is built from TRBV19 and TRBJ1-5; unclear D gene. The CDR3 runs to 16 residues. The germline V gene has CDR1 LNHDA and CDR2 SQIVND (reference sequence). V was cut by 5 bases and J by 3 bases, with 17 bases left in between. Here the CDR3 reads CASSVNPGQLNQPQHF. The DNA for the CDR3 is TGTGCCAGTAGTGTGAATCCTGGGCAACTCAATCAGCCCCAGCATTTT.

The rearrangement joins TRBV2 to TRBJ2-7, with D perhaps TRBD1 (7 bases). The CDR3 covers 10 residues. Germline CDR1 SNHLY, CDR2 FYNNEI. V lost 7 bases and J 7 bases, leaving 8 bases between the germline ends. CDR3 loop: CASTGGEQYF. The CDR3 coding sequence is TGTGCCAGCACAGGGGGGGAGCAGTACTTC. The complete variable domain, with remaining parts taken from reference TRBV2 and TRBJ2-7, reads EPEVTQTPSHQVTQMGQEVILRCVPISNHLYFYWYRQILGQKVEFLVSFYNNEISEKSEIFDDQFSVERPDGSNFTLKIRSTKLEDSAMYFCASTGGEQYFGPGTRLTVT.

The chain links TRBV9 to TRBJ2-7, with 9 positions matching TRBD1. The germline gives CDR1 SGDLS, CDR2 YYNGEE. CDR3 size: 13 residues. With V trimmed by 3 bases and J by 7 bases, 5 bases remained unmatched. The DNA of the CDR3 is TGTGCCAGCAGCGCCACCGGGACAGGGGAGCAGTACTTC. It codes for CASSATGTGEQYF.

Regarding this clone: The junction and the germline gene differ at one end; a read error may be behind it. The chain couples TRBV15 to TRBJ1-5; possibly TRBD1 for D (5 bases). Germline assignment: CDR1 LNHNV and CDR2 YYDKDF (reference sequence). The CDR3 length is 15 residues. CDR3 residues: CATNRVQETDQPQHF. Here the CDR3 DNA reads TGTGCCACCAACAGAGTACAGGAAACCGATCAGCCCCAGCATTTT.

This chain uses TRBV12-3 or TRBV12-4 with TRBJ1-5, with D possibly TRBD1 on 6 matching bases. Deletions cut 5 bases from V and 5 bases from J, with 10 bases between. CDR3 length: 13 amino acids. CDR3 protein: CASSGDTYQPQHF. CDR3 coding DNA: TGTGCCAGCAGTGGGGACACGTATCAGCCCCAGCATTTT.

The CDR3 spells CASSNYRARANVLTF. DNA of the CDR3: TGTGCCAGCAGCAATTACAGAGCTCGGGCCAACGTCCTGACTTTC. This sequence joins TRBV21-1 and TRBJ2-6; TRBD1 reflects the table's D call only, with no check against the DNA. TRBV21-1 is marked as a pseudogene. This CDR3 is 15 amino acids long.

CDR3 bases: TGTGCCAGCAGCTTAGACAGGGAAAAGCAGTTCTTC. It encodes CASSLDREKQFF. This chain connects TRBV7-2 to TRBJ2-1; D is perhaps TRBD1 (6 bases). The germline V and J ends were trimmed by 1 base and 11 bases, with 9 bases remaining between them. Germline CDR1 SGHTA, CDR2 FQGNSA. The CDR3 has 12 residues.

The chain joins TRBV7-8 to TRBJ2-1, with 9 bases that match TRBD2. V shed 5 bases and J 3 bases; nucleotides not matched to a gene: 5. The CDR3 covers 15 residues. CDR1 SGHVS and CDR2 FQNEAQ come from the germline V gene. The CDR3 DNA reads TGTGCCAGCAGCGCCACTAGCGGGCGCTACAATGAGCAGTTCTTC. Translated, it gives CASSATSGRYNEQFF.

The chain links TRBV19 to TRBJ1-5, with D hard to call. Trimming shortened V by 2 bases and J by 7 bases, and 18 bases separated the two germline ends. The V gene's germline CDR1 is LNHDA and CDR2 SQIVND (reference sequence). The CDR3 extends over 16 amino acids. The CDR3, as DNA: TGTGCCAGTAGTATACGGCGCCCCCAGAGCGGCCAGCCCCAGCATTTT. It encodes CASSIRRPQSGQPQHF.

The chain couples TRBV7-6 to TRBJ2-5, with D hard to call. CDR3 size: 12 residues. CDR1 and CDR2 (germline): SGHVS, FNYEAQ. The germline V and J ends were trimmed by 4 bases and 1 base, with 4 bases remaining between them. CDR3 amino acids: CASSSRQETQYF. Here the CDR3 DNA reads TGTGCCAGCAGCTCCCGCCAAGAGACCCAGTACTTC.

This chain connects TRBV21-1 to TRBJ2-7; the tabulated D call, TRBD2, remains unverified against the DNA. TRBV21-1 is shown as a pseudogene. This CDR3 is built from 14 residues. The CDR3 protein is CAREKTSGVYEQYF. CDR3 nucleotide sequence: TGTGCCAGGGAGAAAACTAGCGGGGTCTACGAGCAGTACTTC.

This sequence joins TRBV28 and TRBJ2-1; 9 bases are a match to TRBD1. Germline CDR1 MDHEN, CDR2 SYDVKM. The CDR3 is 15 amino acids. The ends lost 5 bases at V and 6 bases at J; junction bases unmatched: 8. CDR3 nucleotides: TGTGCCAGCAGTACCGCCGGGACAGGGTTCAATGAGCAGTTCTTC. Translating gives CASSTAGTGFNEQFF.

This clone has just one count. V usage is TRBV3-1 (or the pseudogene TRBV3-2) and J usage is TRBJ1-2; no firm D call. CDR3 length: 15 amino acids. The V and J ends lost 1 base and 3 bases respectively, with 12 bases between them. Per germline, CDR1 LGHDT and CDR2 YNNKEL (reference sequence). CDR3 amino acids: CASSQGCTEDYGYTF. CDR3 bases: TGTGCCAGCAGCCAAGGTTGCACCGAGGACTATGGCTACACCTTC.

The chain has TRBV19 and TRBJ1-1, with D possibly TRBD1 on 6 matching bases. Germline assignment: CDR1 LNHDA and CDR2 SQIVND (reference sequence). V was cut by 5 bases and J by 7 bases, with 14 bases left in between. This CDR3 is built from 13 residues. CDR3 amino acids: CASSPRTASEAFF. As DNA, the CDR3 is TGTGCCAGTAGTCCTCGGACAGCAAGTGAAGCTTTCTTT.

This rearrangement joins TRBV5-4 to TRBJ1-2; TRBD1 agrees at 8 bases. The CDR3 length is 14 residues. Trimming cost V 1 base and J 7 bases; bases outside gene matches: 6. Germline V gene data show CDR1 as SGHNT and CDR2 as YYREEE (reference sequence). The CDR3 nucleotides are TGTGCCAGCAGCTTGAGGTCAGGGGGCTCTGGCTACACCTTC. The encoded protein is CASSLRSGGSGYTF. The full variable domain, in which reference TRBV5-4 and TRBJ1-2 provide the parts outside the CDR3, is ETGVTQSPTHLIKTRGQQVTLRCSSQSGHNTVSWYQQALGQGPQFIFQYYREEENGRGNFPPRFSGLQFPNYSSELNVNALELDDSALYLCASSLRSGGSGYTFGSGTRLTVV.

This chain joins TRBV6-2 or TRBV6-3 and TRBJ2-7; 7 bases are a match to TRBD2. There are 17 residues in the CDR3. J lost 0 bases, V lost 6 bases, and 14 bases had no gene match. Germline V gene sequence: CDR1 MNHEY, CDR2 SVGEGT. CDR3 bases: TGTGCCAGCAGCCCGGGGAGAGCGGGGTTGAGCTCCTACGAGCAGTACTTC. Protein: CASSPGRAGLSSYEQYF.

The DNA of the CDR3 is TGTGCCAGTAGCCTCCGGGAGTCCTACAATGAGCAGTTCTTC. Translated, it gives CASSLRESYNEQFF. The V and J genes are TRBV19 and TRBJ2-1; perhaps TRBD2 as D (6 bases). V lost 6 bases, J lost 1 base, and 10 bases lay in between. CDR3 length: 14 amino acids. The germline V gene has CDR1 LNHDA and CDR2 SQIVND (reference sequence).

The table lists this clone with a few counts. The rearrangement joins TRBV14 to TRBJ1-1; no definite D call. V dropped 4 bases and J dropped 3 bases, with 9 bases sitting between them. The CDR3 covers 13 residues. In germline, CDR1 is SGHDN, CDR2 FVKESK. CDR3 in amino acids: CASSRNTDTEAFF. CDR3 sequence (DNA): TGTGCCAGCAGCCGCAATACTGACACTGAAGCTTTCTTT. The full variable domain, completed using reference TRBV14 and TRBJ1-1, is EAGVTQFPSHSVIEKGQTVTLRCDPISGHDNLYWYRRVMGKEIKFLLHFVKESKQDESGMPNNRFLAERTGGTYSTLKVQPAELEDSGVYFCASSRNTDTEAFFGQGTRLTVV.

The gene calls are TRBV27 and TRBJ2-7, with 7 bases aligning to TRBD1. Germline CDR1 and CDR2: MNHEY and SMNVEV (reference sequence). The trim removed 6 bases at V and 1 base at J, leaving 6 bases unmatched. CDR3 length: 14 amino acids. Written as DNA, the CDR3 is TGTGCCAGCAGAACGACAGGGCTTTCCTACGAGCAGTACTTC. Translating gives CASRTTGLSYEQYF.

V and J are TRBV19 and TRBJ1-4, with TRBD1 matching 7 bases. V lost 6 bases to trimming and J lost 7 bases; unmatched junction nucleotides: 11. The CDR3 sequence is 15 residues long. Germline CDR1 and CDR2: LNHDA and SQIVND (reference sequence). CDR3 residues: CASSLRQGIFEKLFF. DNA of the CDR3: TGTGCCAGTAGCCTCAGACAGGGTATTTTTGAAAAACTGTTTTTT. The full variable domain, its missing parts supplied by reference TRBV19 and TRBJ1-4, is DGGITQSPKYLFRKEGQNVTLSCEQNLNHDAMYWYRQDPGQGLRLIYYSQIVNDFQKGDIAEGYSVSREKKESFPLTVTSAQKNPTAFYLCASSLRQGIFEKLFFGSGTQLSVL.

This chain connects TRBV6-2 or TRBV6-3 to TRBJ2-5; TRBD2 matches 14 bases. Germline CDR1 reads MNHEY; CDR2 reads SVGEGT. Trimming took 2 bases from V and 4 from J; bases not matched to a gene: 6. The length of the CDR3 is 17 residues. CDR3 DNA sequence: TGTGCCAGCAGTTACGCGACTAGCGGGAGGGCCTTAGAGACCCAGTACTTC. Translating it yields CASSYATSGRALETQYF.

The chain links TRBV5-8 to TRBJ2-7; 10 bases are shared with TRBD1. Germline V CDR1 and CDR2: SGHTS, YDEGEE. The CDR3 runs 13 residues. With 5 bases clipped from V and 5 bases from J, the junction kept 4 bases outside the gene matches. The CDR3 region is CASSRDRGHEQYF. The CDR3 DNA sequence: TGTGCCAGCAGTAGGGACAGGGGCCACGAGCAGTACTTC.

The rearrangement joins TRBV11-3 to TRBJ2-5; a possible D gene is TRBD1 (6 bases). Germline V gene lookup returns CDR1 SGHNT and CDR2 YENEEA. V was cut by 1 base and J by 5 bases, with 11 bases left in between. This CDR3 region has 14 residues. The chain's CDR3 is CASSLAGAGETQYF. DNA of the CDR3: TGTGCCAGCAGCTTAGCAGGGGCCGGGGAGACCCAGTACTTC.